These T cell receptor beta chains were read from a single sample in a study of blood T cell repertoires in COVID-19. TCRdb's table, derived via immunoSEQ multiplex PCR, lists solely in-frame clones and lacks some. The sample gives about 160,000 clones, approximately 79% of which show up once; around 7% is in the top ten. The sequencing sample was made of peripheral blood. The receptors here all came from a woman in her thirties or forties with COVID-19, enrolled during active disease. CDR3s include the opening cysteine and the closing phenylalanine or tryptophan. A D gene is named only where the DNA matches it firmly. Clone size is stated in some rows and not others, as once, few, many or a class when expanded.

d_gene	v_gene	abundance	j_gene	CDR3aa	CDR3nt
TRBD2	TRBV7-2	NA	TRBJ2-1	CASSPAGGSSYNEQFF	TGTGCCAGCAGCCCAGCGGGGGGGAGCTCCTACAATGAGCAGTTCTTC
NA	TRBV4-1	NA	TRBJ1-2	CASSQDAVTMYGYTF	TGCGCCAGCAGCCAAGATGCAGTCACCATGTATGGCTACACCTTC
NA	TRBV10-1	once	TRBJ2-1	CASSESPGYNEQFF	TGCGCCAGCAGTGAGAGCCCAGGATACAATGAGCAGTTCTTC
NA	TRBV2	NA	TRBJ2-7	CASSEARFWGPSTGEQYF	TGTGCCAGCAGTGAAGCGCGGTTCTGGGGGCCCTCCACTGGCGAGCAGTACTTC
NA	TRBV6-5	NA	TRBJ2-3	CASSSRTPGTDTQYF	TGTGCCAGCAGTTCACGAACTCCAGGTACAGATACGCAGTATTTT
NA	TRBV21-1	NA	TRBJ2-1	CASTTGGDLDEQFF	TGTGCCAGCACCACGGGAGGGGACCTCGATGAGCAGTTCTTC
TRBD2	TRBV4-1	NA	TRBJ2-5	CASSQVELAEETQYF	TGCGCCAGCAGCCAAGTGGAGCTAGCGGAAGAGACCCAGTACTTC
TRBD1	TRBV14	NA	TRBJ1-3	CASTQQGSGNTIYF	TGTGCCAGCACTCAACAGGGGTCTGGAAACACCATATATTTT
NA	TRBV7-3	few	TRBJ1-5	CASSLHQGEPQHF	TGTGCCAGCAGCCTACACCAAGGGGAGCCCCAGCATTTT
NA	TRBV14	few	TRBJ1-2	CASSQFSSPNYGYTF	TGTGCCAGCAGCCAATTTTCCAGTCCTAACTATGGCTACACCTTC
TRBD2	TRBV6-5	once	TRBJ2-7	CASRGGASGKSEQYF	TGTGCCAGCAGGGGGGGGGCTAGCGGGAAATCCGAGCAGTACTTC
NA	TRBV19	NA	TRBJ1-6	CASGSNRVENSPLHF	TGTGCCAGTGGGAGTAACAGGGTGGAAAATTCACCCCTCCACTTT
NA	TRBV29-1	NA	TRBJ2-3	CSVVATTDTQYF	TGCAGCGTTGTCGCTACCACAGATACGCAGTATTTT
TRBD2	TRBV3-1/TRBV3-2	NA	TRBJ2-3	CASSQEGGLADTQYF	TGTGCCAGCAGCCAAGAGGGGGGACTAGCAGATACGCAGTATTTT
TRBD2	TRBV13	NA	TRBJ2-1	CASSSSREIRNEQFF	TGTGCCAGCAGCTCCTCGCGGGAGATCAGGAATGAGCAGTTCTTC
TRBD2	TRBV27	NA	TRBJ2-7	CASRLAGSYEQYF	TGTGCCAGCAGACTAGCGGGCTCCTACGAGCAGTACTTC
NA	TRBV15	NA	TRBJ2-5	CATSRGRVVQQETQYF	TGTGCCACCAGCAGAGGGCGGGTCGTACAACAAGAGACCCAGTACTTC